Below, 17 T cell receptor beta chains from the same sample are listed, as sequenced in a study of blood T cell repertoires in COVID-19. Profiling relied on immunoSEQ multiplex PCR, and the TCRdb table lists in-frame clones only, not all of them. The sample includes about 53,000 clones, around nine tenths of them seen just once. Input material: peripheral blood. The receptors originated from a human donor in a cohort sampled during active COVID-19.

The CDR3 nucleotides are TGTGCCAGCAGCTTAGTCACAGGCACAGATACGCAGTATTTT. This codes for CASSLVTGTDTQYF. The chain joins TRBV11-2 to TRBJ2-3; D remains ambiguous. CDR3 length: 14 residues. Per germline, CDR1 SGHAT and CDR2 FQNNGV. Trimming pared 1 base from V and 1 base from J, leaving 6 bases between.

The V gene is TRBV11-2, the J gene TRBJ1-4, with D possibly being TRBD1 (5 bases). V was cut by 0 bases and J by 12 bases, with 8 bases left in between. This CDR3 is built from 12 residues. Germline V gene data show CDR1 as SGHAT and CDR2 as FQNNGV. The DNA for the CDR3 is TGTGCCAGCAGCTTAGATGGCAGGGAACTGTTTTTT. Amino acids: CASSLDGRELFF.

Only one count was recorded for this clone. This chain links TRBV6-5 with TRBJ2-3, with 9 bases identical to TRBD2. V shed 1 base and J 5 bases; nucleotides not matched to a gene: 4. CDR3 length equals 15 residues. Germline V gene data show CDR1 as MNHEY and CDR2 as SVGAGI. The CDR3 nucleotides read TGTGCCAGCAGTTACTTGCGGGAGGGTCGAGATACGCAGTATTTT. This sequence encodes CASSYLREGRDTQYF.

The genes are TRBV7-8 and TRBJ2-2; the D gene is possibly TRBD2 (6 bases). This CDR3 is 15 amino acids long. Trimming stripped 3 bases from V and 7 bases from J, with 15 bases between. The germline V gene encodes CDR1 SGHVS and CDR2 FQNEAQ. The CDR3 DNA reads TGTGCCAGCAGCTTGGGCGGGGTAATACTCGGGGAGCTGTTTTTT. It yields the protein CASSLGGVILGELFF.

The chain carries TRBV2 and TRBJ1-3; possibly TRBD1 for D (6 bases). This CDR3 has 14 residues. CDR1 and CDR2 (germline): SNHLY, FYNNEI. V was cut by 8 bases and J by 4 bases, with 15 bases left in between. The CDR3 DNA reads as TGTGCCAGCTCATCACAGGGAGACGGAAACACCATATATTTT. This translates into CASSSQGDGNTIYF.

This chain uses TRBV4-2 with TRBJ2-7; 7 positions agree with TRBD1. This CDR3 has 14 amino acids. Germline V gives CDR1 LGHNA, CDR2 YNFKEQ. V was pared by 4 bases and J by 2 bases, with 5 bases of the junction left unmatched. The CDR3 sequence is CASSPGDSAYEQYF. CDR3 coding DNA: TGTGCCAGCAGCCCAGGGGACAGTGCCTACGAGCAGTACTTC.

This clone showed up just once. The gene calls are TRBV7-2 and TRBJ1-5; D uncertain. The CDR3 is 13 residues long. Germline-derived CDR1 and CDR2 are SGHTA and FQGNSA. V lost 1 base and J lost 4, with 5 bases in between. The CDR3, as DNA: TGTGCCAGCAGCTTAGACCGGAATCAGCCCCAGCATTTT. Translated: CASSLDRNQPQHF.

The chain joins TRBV25-1 to TRBJ1-5; D perhaps matches TRBD1 (5 bases). The CDR3 contains 14 residues. CDR1 and CDR2 from the germline V gene are MGHDK and SYGVNS. V was cut by 3 bases and J by 4 bases, with 10 bases left in between. The CDR3 reads CASSEGGLNQPQHF. CDR3 DNA: TGTGCCAGCAGTGAGGGGGGTTTGAATCAGCCCCAGCATTTT.

This clone was recorded a few times. The rearrangement uses TRBV2 and TRBJ2-7, with 7 bases fitting TRBD1. Germline CDR1 is SNHLY and CDR2 is FYNNEI. Trimming cost V 4 bases and J 0 bases; bases outside gene matches: 3. This CDR3 has 14 residues. This CDR3 is CASSARQGSYEQYV. The CDR3 bases are TGTGCCAGCAGTGCTCGACAGGGCTCCTACGAGCAGTACGTC.

The chain has TRBV9 and TRBJ2-2, with TRBD1 identical over 7 bases. Trimming cost V 4 bases and J 3 bases; bases outside gene matches: 6. The CDR3 is 15 amino acids. Germline-derived CDR1 and CDR2 are SGDLS and YYNGEE. In DNA, the CDR3 is TGTGCCAGCAGCAGAGGGGGCAGGGACACCGGGGAGCTGTTTTTT. It is translated as CASSRGGRDTGELFF.

The rearrangement joins TRBV29-1 to TRBJ1-3, with 7 bases identical to TRBD1. V shed 0 bases and J 7 bases; nucleotides not matched to a gene: 6. CDR1 SQVTM and CDR2 ANQGSEA come from the germline V gene. This CDR3 contains 14 residues. CDR3 region: CSVEDTLQGNTIYF. The CDR3 nucleotides read TGCAGCGTTGAAGATACCCTACAGGGGAACACCATATATTTT.

In its sample, this clone was seen once. The chain couples TRBV5-1 to TRBJ2-7, with D perhaps TRBD2 (5 bases). Germline assignment: CDR1 SGHRS and CDR2 YFSETQ. The V end was cut by 4 bases, the J end by 5 bases, with 19 bases between. The length of the CDR3 is 15 residues. The DNA for the CDR3 is TGCGCCAGCAGCACGTACCGGGGAATACTAGACGAGCAGTACTTC. Translating it yields CASSTYRGILDEQYF.

CDR3 nucleotides: TGTGCCAGTAGTATAGCGATCGGGTCCGGAAACACCATATATTTT. It encodes CASSIAIGSGNTIYF. V is TRBV19 and J is TRBJ1-3; D call uncertain. Trimming took off 1 base at V and 4 bases at J, with 11 bases between the two ends. The CDR3 consists of 15 residues. The germline V gene encodes CDR1 LNHDA and CDR2 SQIVND (reference sequence). Supplemented by reference TRBV19 and TRBJ1-3, the full variable domain reads DGGITQSPKYLFRKEGQNVTLSCEQNLNHDAMYWYRQDPGQGLRLIYYSQIVNDFQKGDIAEGYSVSREKKESFPLTVTSAQKNPTAFYLCASSIAIGSGNTIYFGEGSWLTVV.

The chain uses TRBV5-1 and TRBJ1-1; D is perhaps TRBD1 (6 bases). V was cut by 0 bases and J by 3 bases, with 12 bases left in between. The CDR3 is made up of 15 amino acids. Germline V gene lookup returns CDR1 SGHRS and CDR2 YFSETQ. CDR3 nucleotide sequence: TGCGCCAGCAGCTTGGGAGTGGGGACATACACTGAAGCTTTCTTT. It translates to CASSLGVGTYTEAFF.

The chain uses TRBV7-9 and TRBJ2-2; D is unresolved. This CDR3 is 14 amino acids long. Trimming removed 4 bases at V and 0 bases at J, with 6 bases between. CDR1 and CDR2 (germline): SEHNR, FQNEAQ (reference sequence). The CDR3 nucleotides read TGTGCCAGCAGCTCCCCCACGAACACCGGGGAGCTGTTTTTT. Its translation: CASSSPTNTGELFF. The whole variable domain, filled in from reference TRBV7-9 and TRBJ2-2, reads DTGVSQNPRHKITKRGQNVTFRCDPISEHNRLYWYRQTLGQGPEFLTYFQNEAQLEKSRLLSDRFSAERPKGSFSTLEIQRTEQGDSAMYLCASSSPTNTGELFFGEGSRLTVL.

The rearrangement joins TRBV5-8 to TRBJ2-1; D uncertain. The CDR3 has 11 amino acids. The germline V gene has CDR1 SGHTS and CDR2 YDEGEE. The germline V and J ends were trimmed by 4 bases and 10 bases, with 9 bases remaining between them. CDR3 sequence reads: CASSLLREQFF. The CDR3 DNA reads as TGTGCCAGCAGCCTCCTACGCGAGCAGTTCTTC.

This clone was counted once. V usage is TRBV10-3 and J usage is TRBJ1-2; D may be TRBD1 (6 bases). V was shortened by 0 bases and J by 4 bases, with 9 bases between the two germline ends. There are 14 residues in the CDR3. Germline CDR1 and CDR2: ENHRY and SYGVKD. CDR3 region: CAISESGTSYGYTF. Written as DNA, the CDR3 is TGTGCCATCAGTGAGTCTGGGACAAGCTATGGCTACACCTTC.